This T cell receptor beta chain originates from a study of blood T cell repertoires in COVID-19. Study details: The analysed material was cDNA or gDNA that came from T cells, B-cell-depleted T cells, or PBMCs.

How the authors handled the data: Reference gene primer amplification gave estimated nucleated cell counts. Profiled with immunoSEQ multiplex PCR; TCRdb holds only in-frame clones, not every one. V, J and clone size reflect that table, while D and trimming were determined from the DNA. The repertoire consists of around 100,000 clones, with around 84% occurring once and the leading ten covering approximately 12%. Germline CDR1 reads SGHRS; CDR2 reads YFSETQ. With 4 bases removed from V and 7 bases from J, the gap between germline ends came to 17 bases. The CDR3 contains 14 residues. Sequenced sample: peripheral blood. The sequence was collected from a human donor in a cohort sampled during active COVID-19. The rearrangement uses TRBV5-1 and TRBJ1-1, with a tentative D call TRBD1 (5 bases). The CDR3 loop reads CASSQDGGGGEAFF. CDR3 sequence (DNA): TGCGCCAGCAGCCAAGACGGTGGGGGAGGTGAAGCTTTCTTT.